This T cell receptor beta chain appears in the sequencing data of a study of T cells in Graves' hyperthyroidism and ophthalmopathy. The overall study: Initial diagnosis, before any treatment, was when peripheral blood was collected.

Patients were excluded for uncontrolled infection, other autoimmune disease, pregnancy or lactation. The CDR3 runs 14 residues. Trimming left V 0 bases short and J 5 bases short, with 12 bases between. Germline CDR1 GTSNPN, CDR2 SVGIG (reference sequence). Regarding the study as a whole: By a 13 V-J model, ophthalmopathy was set apart from stable hyperthyroidism. Peripheral blood also featured most of the thyroid clonotypes expanded above 0.001.

In regard to this clonotype: Its matching antigen is unknown.

RNA transcripts were the template for amplifying TCR beta CDR3 regions. First-round RT-PCR targeting the TCR CDR3 was performed with the HTBI primer set. In TCRdb, the multiplex PCR reads were re-called with MiXCR into one record per CDR3 protein. In the table there are around 500,000 distinct CDR3 sequences, around a fifth of which are singletons. The J gene is TRBJ2-3, the V gene TRBV30, with D possibly TRBD2 on 6 matching bases. The TCR comes from a woman in her 70s with Graves' ophthalmopathy. Specimen: blood. The CDR3 protein is CAWSVGGAVDTQYF. Here the CDR3 DNA reads TGTGCCTGGAGTGTAGGAGGGGCGGTAGATACGCAGTATTTT.